One sample yielded the 9 T cell receptor beta chains listed below, sequenced in a study of cytomegalovirus exposure and HLA in healthy donors. PCR primers comprised 60 Vbeta and 13 Jbeta primers. The table came from immunoSEQ multiplex PCR; TCRdb's copy has only in-frame clones and leaves some out. The sample yields 150,000 to 200,000 clones, 82% seen once. Sequencing was performed on PBMCs. These receptors came from a woman aged 18-29 years in good health and CMV-seronegative.

The chain recombines TRBV6-1 with TRBJ2-4; 9 bases agree with TRBD1. Germline V CDR1 and CDR2: MNHNS, SASEGT. The junction had 8 bases not matched to a gene; V was cut back by 4 bases and J by 4 bases. The CDR3 consists of 16 residues. CDR3 sequence: CASSGLPGQGKNIQYF. CDR3 nucleotide sequence: TGTGCCAGCAGTGGTCTCCCGGGACAGGGTAAAAACATTCAGTACTTC.

The CDR3, as DNA: TGTGCCAGCAGCTTGGCACAGGGGGCTGGTACCTACGAGCAGTACTTC. This gives the protein CASSLAQGAGTYEQYF. The J gene is TRBJ2-5, the V gene TRBV7-8; 9 bases are a match to TRBD1. The better agreement between TRBJ2-7 and the DNA end casts doubt on the J call. The CDR3 runs 16 residues. Germline values: CDR1 SGHVS, CDR2 FQNEAQ.

The rearrangement uses TRBV7-9 and TRBJ2-3; TRBD1 matches 9 bases. Germline V gene lookup returns CDR1 SEHNR and CDR2 FQNEAQ (reference sequence). The junction had 12 bases not matched to a gene; V was cut back by 8 bases and J by 3 bases. The CDR3 extends over 16 amino acids. The CDR3 protein is CASRGHGTGRTDTQYF. The CDR3 nucleotides read TGTGCCAGCCGCGGTCACGGGACAGGGAGGACAGATACGCAGTATTTT.

Turning to this clone: The junction differs from germline at one of its ends, possibly a read error. Other DNA variants within this sample encode the same CDR3. The genes are TRBV28 and TRBJ1-1; D unresolved. Germline V CDR1 and CDR2: MDHEN, SYDVKM. The CDR3 is made up of 16 amino acids. The CDR3 reads CASNKEREIMNTEAFF. CDR3 DNA sequence: TGTGCCAGCAATAAGGAGCGCGAAATCATGAACACCGAAGCTTTCTTT.

The rearrangement joins TRBV5-1 to TRBJ2-2; possible D gene TRBD2, 6 bases. V dropped 4 bases and J dropped 5 bases, with 24 bases sitting between them. The CDR3 is 18 amino acids. The germline V gene encodes CDR1 SGHRS and CDR2 YFSETQ. The CDR3 DNA is TGCGCCAGCAGCAGGGACGGCTCTTCACGGGAGAATACCGGGGAGCTGTTTTTT. This translates into CASSRDGSSRENTGELFF. Full variable domain (outside the CDR3, taken from reference TRBV5-1 and TRBJ2-2): KAGVTQTPRYLIKTRGQQVTLSCSPISGHRSVSWYQQTPGQGLQFLFEYFSETQRNKGNFPGRFSGRQFSNSRSEMNVSTLELGDSALYLCASSRDGSSRENTGELFFGEGSRLTVL.

The V gene is TRBV4-3, the J gene TRBJ1-4; 7 nucleotides line up with TRBD1. CDR3 length: 14 amino acids. Germline V CDR1 and CDR2: LGHNA, YSLEER. J was trimmed by 4 bases and V by 3 bases; bases with no gene match: 2. The CDR3 DNA reads TGCGCCAGCAGCCAGACAGGGCTTAATGAAAAACTGTTTTTT. Protein product: CASSQTGLNEKLFF.

The chain links TRBV19 to TRBJ2-3; 9 bases match TRBD2. The length of the CDR3 is 15 residues. Germline trimming cut 5 bases from V and 3 bases from J; bases unmatched to any gene: 6. CDR1 is LNHDA and CDR2 is SQIVND in the germline V gene (reference sequence). In DNA, the CDR3 is TGTGCCAGTAGTTGGGGGACTAGCCTGACAGATACGCAGTATTTT. Translating it yields CASSWGTSLTDTQYF.

This chain connects TRBV19 to TRBJ2-5; possibly TRBD1 for D (6 bases). The CDR3 is 13 residues long. Germline CDR1 LNHDA, CDR2 SQIVND (reference sequence). The germline V and J ends were trimmed by 3 bases and 5 bases, with 10 bases remaining between them. This CDR3 is CASSIQGMETQYF. The DNA for the CDR3 is TGTGCCAGTAGTATCCAGGGGATGGAGACCCAGTACTTC.

This clone was detected only a few times. This sequence joins TRBV7-9 and TRBJ1-1; 9 bases align to TRBD1. The CDR3 is made up of 14 amino acids. The trim removed 4 bases at V and 8 bases at J, leaving 8 bases unmatched. In germline, CDR1 is SEHNR, CDR2 FQNEAQ (reference sequence). CDR3 residues: CASSYRDRAAEAFF. Written as DNA, the CDR3 is TGTGCCAGCAGCTACCGGGACAGGGCCGCGGAAGCTTTCTTT.